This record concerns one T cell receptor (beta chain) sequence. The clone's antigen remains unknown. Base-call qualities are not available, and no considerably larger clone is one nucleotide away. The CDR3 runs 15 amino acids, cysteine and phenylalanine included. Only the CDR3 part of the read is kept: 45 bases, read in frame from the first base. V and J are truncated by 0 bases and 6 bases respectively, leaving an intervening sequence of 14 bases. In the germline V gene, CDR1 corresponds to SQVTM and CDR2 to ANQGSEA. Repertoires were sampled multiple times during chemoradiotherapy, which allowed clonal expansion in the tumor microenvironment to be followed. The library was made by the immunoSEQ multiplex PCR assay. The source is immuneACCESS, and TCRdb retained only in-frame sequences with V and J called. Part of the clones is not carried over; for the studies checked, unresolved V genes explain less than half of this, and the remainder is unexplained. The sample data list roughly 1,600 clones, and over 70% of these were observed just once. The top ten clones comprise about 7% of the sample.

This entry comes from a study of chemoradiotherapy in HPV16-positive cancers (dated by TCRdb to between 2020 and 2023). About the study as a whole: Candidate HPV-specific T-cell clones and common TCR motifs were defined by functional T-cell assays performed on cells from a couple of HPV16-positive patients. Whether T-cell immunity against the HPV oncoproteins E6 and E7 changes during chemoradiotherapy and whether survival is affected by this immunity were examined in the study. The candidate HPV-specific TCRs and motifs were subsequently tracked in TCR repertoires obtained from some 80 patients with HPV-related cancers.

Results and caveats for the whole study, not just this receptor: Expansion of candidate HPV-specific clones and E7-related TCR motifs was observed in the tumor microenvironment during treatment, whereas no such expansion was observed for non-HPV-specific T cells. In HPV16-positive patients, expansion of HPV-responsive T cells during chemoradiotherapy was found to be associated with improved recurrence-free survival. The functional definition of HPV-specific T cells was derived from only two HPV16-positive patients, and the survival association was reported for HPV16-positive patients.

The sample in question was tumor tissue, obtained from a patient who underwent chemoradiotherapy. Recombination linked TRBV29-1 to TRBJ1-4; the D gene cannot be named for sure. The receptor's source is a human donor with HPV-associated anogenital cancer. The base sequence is TGCAGCGTTGAAGACCGGGGTATCGGCCATGAAAAACTGTTTTTT. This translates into CSVEDRGIGHEKLFF.